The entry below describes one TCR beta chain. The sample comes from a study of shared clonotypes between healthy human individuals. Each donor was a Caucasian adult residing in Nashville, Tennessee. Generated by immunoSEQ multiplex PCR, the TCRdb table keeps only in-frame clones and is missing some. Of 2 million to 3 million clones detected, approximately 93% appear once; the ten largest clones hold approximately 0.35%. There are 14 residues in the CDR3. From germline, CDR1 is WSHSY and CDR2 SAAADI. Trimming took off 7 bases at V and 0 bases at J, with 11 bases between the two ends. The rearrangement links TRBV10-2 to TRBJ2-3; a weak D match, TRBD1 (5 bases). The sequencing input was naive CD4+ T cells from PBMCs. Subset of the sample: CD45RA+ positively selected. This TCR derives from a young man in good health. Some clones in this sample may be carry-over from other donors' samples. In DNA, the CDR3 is TGCGCCAGCAAGCAGGGAACTAGCACAGATACGCAGTATTTT. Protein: CASKQGTSTDTQYF.